The subject of this entry is one T cell receptor beta chain. Its antigen is undetermined. A multiplex PCR was run with 60 Vbeta primers and 13 Jbeta primers. Profiled with immunoSEQ multiplex PCR; TCRdb holds only in-frame clones, not every one. The sample consists of about 85,000 clones, more than 75% of them appearing once. This sample was included in a study of cytomegalovirus exposure and HLA in healthy donors. General observations from the study: 150 to 200 TCR beta chains were listed as cytomegalovirus-associated. Usually a TCR sequence was rare, but some public TCRs were found in many donors. In a later analysis, HLA-C alleles had the fewest associated TCRs, DRB1 alleles the most. The only immune exposure information that was available was CMV serostatus.

The CDR3 length is 14 residues. Trimming shortened V by 4 bases and J by 1 base, and 11 bases separated the two germline ends. Germline V gene sequence: CDR1 SGHDT, CDR2 YYEEEE. The origin of this receptor is a woman between 45 and 65 years old in good health and CMV-seropositive. Sequencing input: PBMCs. The gene calls are TRBV5-6 and TRBJ1-2; no definite D call. This CDR3 is CASSRPPVNYGYTF. The CDR3 DNA is TGTGCCAGCAGCCGCCCTCCAGTTAACTATGGCTACACCTTC.